This T cell receptor beta chain appears in the sequencing data of a study of T-cell memory formation after mild COVID-19. The CDR3 runs to 12 residues. Deletions cut 2 bases from V and 0 bases from J, with 2 bases between. Germline CDR1 GTSNPN, CDR2 SVGIG (reference sequence). From the 5' RACE reads, TCRdb called clonotypes with MiXCR, one entry per CDR3 protein. The table lists roughly 600,000 distinct CDR3 sequences, roughly 18% of them singletons. Sequenced input: PBMCs or a T cell subset sorted from them (not recorded which). This sequence originates from an adult woman who had mild COVID-19 (a few samples of this study predate the infection). Cell type and time point are not known. This rearrangement joins TRBV30 to TRBJ1-5, with D unresolved. The CDR3 DNA follows: TGTGCCTGGAGTACTAGCAATCAGCCCCAGCATTTT. Translating it yields CAWSTSNQPQHF.